The 18 T cell receptor beta chains below were found in one sample sequenced in a study of blood T cell repertoires in COVID-19. Sequencing was performed with immunoSEQ multiplex PCR; in TCRdb, only in-frame clones are kept and a portion is missing. The sample gives roughly 150,000 clones, roughly 90% of which show up once; 2.5% to 3% is in the top ten. Sequencing was done on a sample of peripheral blood. These receptor sequences come from a man in his sixties with active or convalescent COVID-19.

The chain combines TRBV7-6 with TRBJ2-5; 8 bases map to TRBD2. Germline V gene sequence: CDR1 SGHVS, CDR2 FNYEAQ. There are 15 residues in the CDR3. The trim removed 2 bases at V and 1 base at J, leaving 3 bases unmatched. CDR3 in DNA: TGTGCCAGCAGCTTATGGACTAGCCCCCAAGAGACCCAGTACTTC. Amino acids: CASSLWTSPQETQYF.

The chain recombines TRBV11-2 with TRBJ2-2, with 9 bases fitting TRBD2. Germline assignment: CDR1 SGHAT and CDR2 FQNNGV. V dropped 5 bases and J dropped 5; count of bases not matched to a gene: 12. The CDR3 is 17 residues long. CDR3 DNA: TGTGCCAGCAGCCCCCCCCCGATAGCGGGAGAGACCGGGGAGCTGTTTTTT. Translated: CASSPPPIAGETGELFF.

V is TRBV30 and J is TRBJ1-1; D is unclear. V was pared by 4 bases and J by 5 bases, with 14 bases between. Germline CDR1 and CDR2: GTSNPN and SVGIG (reference sequence). There are 13 residues in the CDR3. CDR3 protein: CAWTRRVNTEAFF. The CDR3 coding sequence is TGTGCCTGGACCCGGAGGGTCAATACTGAAGCTTTCTTT.

The V and J genes are TRBV20-1 and TRBJ2-4; D ambiguous. Trimming stripped 3 bases from V and 7 bases from J, with 7 bases between. Germline loops: CDR1 DFQATT, CDR2 SNEGSKA (reference sequence). This CDR3 region has 11 residues. The CDR3 DNA sequence: TGCAGTGCTAGTTCGGAGAACATTCAGTACTTC. Amino acid sequence: CSASSENIQYF.

The rearrangement joins TRBV6-1 to TRBJ2-5; tentatively, D is TRBD2 (6 bases). Germline CDR1 MNHNS, CDR2 SASEGT. The V end lost 1 base, the J end lost 8 bases, and 14 bases lay between the germline ends. The CDR3 loop spans 14 amino acids. CDR3 bases: TGTGCCAGCAGTGAAGGGGTCGCGGGGACCACCCAGTACTTC. The encoded protein is CASSEGVAGTTQYF.

The V call is TRBV19, the J call TRBJ1-2; D call uncertain. V was pared by 3 bases and J by 3 bases, with 11 bases between. The CDR3 is 14 residues long. The germline CDR1 and CDR2 sequences are LNHDA and SQIVND (reference sequence). CDR3 in amino acids: CASSITGLDYGYTF. CDR3 sequence (DNA): TGTGCCAGTAGTATTACGGGTTTGGACTATGGCTACACCTTC.

This rearrangement joins TRBV7-2 to TRBJ1-5; TRBD1 aligns across 8 bases. The germline V gene has CDR1 SGHTA and CDR2 FQGNSA. Germline trimming cut 5 bases from V and 2 bases from J; bases unmatched to any gene: 5. The length of the CDR3 is 15 residues. Here the CDR3 DNA reads TGTGCCAGCAGCCCGACAGGGGTAGGCAATCAGCCCCAGCATTTT. As protein: CASSPTGVGNQPQHF.

The chain combines TRBV7-2 with TRBJ2-2; a weak D match, TRBD2 (6 bases). V shed 3 bases and J shed 7 bases, with 9 bases lying between them. The CDR3 is 13 residues long. Germline CDR1 SGHTA, CDR2 FQGNSA. DNA for the CDR3: TGTGCCAGCAGCTTTGGGGGGAGCGGGGAGCTGTTTTTT. This codes for CASSFGGSGELFF.

The genes are TRBV19 and TRBJ2-1; 11 bases match TRBD2. J lost 6 bases, V lost 4 bases, and 11 bases had no gene match. Germline V gene data show CDR1 as LNHDA and CDR2 as SQIVND (reference sequence). The CDR3 runs to 17 residues. The CDR3 nucleotides are TGTGCCAGTAGTAGGGAGGGGGTACTAGCGGGAGTCAATGAGCAGTTCTTC. This codes for CASSREGVLAGVNEQFF.

The chain couples TRBV3-1 (or the pseudogene TRBV3-2) to TRBJ2-1; 7 positions match TRBD1. There are 15 residues in the CDR3. Germline values: CDR1 LGHDT, CDR2 YNNKEL (reference sequence). V trimming: 2 bases; J trimming: 7 bases; junction bases outside the gene matches: 8. CDR3 in amino acids: CASSQRRQGQNEQFF. CDR3 bases: TGTGCCAGCAGCCAACGAAGACAGGGCCAGAATGAGCAGTTCTTC.

The rearrangement joins TRBV28 to TRBJ1-2; 8 bases are shared with TRBD1. V was pared by 5 bases and J by 4 bases, with 6 bases of the junction left unmatched. CDR1 and CDR2 from the germline V gene are MDHEN and SYDVKM. There are 14 residues in the CDR3. DNA of the CDR3: TGTGCCAGCAGTACCTCGGACAGGGCCTATGGCTACACCTTC. It yields the protein CASSTSDRAYGYTF.

This chain joins TRBV5-6 and TRBJ1-5; D remains unclear. There are 12 residues in the CDR3. The ends were cut back, 4 bases at V and 3 bases at J, with 5 bases in the middle. The V gene's germline CDR1 is SGHDT and CDR2 YYEEEE. The CDR3 DNA reads as TGTGCCAGCAGCAACAACAATCAGCCCCAGCATTTT. Protein product: CASSNNNQPQHF.

V usage is TRBV28 and J usage is TRBJ2-7, with D perhaps TRBD2 (5 bases). The CDR3 has 13 residues. Germline CDR1 MDHEN, CDR2 SYDVKM. Trimming pared 2 bases from V and 5 bases from J, leaving 10 bases between. The DNA for the CDR3 is TGTGCCAGCAGTTTACTGGGAGATAACGAGCAGTACTTC. The encoded protein is CASSLLGDNEQYF.

This sequence joins TRBV21-1 and TRBJ2-1; TRBD1 reflects the table's D call only, with no check against the DNA. TRBV21-1 is tagged as a pseudogene. This CDR3 comprises 15 residues. The CDR3 loop is CASSPRDRVIHEQFF. CDR3 nucleotide sequence: TGTGCCAGCAGCCCCCGGGACAGGGTAATTCATGAGCAGTTCTTC.

This clone was seen only a few times. This chain links TRBV7-8 with TRBJ2-5; D not certain. Germline values: CDR1 SGHVS, CDR2 FQNEAQ. The CDR3 is made up of 16 amino acids. V dropped 5 bases and J dropped 1 base, with 17 bases sitting between them. The CDR3 bases are TGTGCCAGCAGCCCCGTTAACTACCCCGCCCAAGAGACCCAGTACTTC. Its protein product is CASSPVNYPAQETQYF.

The chain recombines TRBV4-1 with TRBJ2-7; 9 positions match TRBD1. V was pared by 0 bases and J by 0 bases, with 6 bases of the junction left unmatched. Germline V gives CDR1 MGHRA, CDR2 YSYEKL. The CDR3 runs to 17 residues. The CDR3 coding sequence is TGCGCCAGCAGCCAAGATCAGTTGGACAGGGGCTCCTACGAGCAGTACTTC. Amino acids: CASSQDQLDRGSYEQYF.

This chain links TRBV11-2 with TRBJ2-5; 7 positions match TRBD1. Germline values: CDR1 SGHAT, CDR2 FQNNGV. The CDR3 has 15 amino acids. V lost 0 bases and J lost 5; bases outside the gene matches: 6. The CDR3 sequence: CASSLDLGGWETQYF. The CDR3, as DNA: TGTGCCAGCAGCTTAGATTTAGGGGGCTGGGAGACCCAGTACTTC.

The J gene is TRBJ1-4, the V gene TRBV18; D remains ambiguous. Between the trimmed V and J ends, which lost 3 bases and 7 bases, there was a span of 15 bases. Germline V gives CDR1 KGHSH, CDR2 LQKENI. The CDR3 sequence is 15 residues long. Here the CDR3 DNA reads TGTGCCAGCTCACCCTCATGGGGAGTCGGTGAAAAACTGTTTTTT. Residues: CASSPSWGVGEKLFF.